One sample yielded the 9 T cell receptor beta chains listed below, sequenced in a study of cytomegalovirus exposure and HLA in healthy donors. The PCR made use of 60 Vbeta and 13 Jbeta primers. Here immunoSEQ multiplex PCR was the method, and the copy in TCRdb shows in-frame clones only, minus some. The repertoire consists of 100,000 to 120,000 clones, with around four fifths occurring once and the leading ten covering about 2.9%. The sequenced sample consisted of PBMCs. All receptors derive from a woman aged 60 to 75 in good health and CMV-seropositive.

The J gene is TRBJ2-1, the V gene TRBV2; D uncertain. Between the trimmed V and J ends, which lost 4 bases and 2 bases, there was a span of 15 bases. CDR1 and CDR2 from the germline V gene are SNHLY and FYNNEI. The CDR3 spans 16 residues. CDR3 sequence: CASSASPSMTYNEQFF. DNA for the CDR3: TGTGCCAGCAGTGCATCGCCTAGTATGACCTACAATGAGCAGTTCTTC.

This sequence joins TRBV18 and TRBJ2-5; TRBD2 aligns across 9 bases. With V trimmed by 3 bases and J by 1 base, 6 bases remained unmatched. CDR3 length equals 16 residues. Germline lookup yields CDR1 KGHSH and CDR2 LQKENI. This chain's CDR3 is CASSPRTSEAQETQYF. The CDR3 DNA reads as TGTGCCAGCTCACCCCGGACTAGCGAGGCCCAAGAGACCCAGTACTTC.

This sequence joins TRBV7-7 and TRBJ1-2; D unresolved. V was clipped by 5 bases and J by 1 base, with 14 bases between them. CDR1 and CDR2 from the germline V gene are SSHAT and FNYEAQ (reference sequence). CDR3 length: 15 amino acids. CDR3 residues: CASSHFRGSNYGYTF. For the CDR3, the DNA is TGTGCCAGCAGCCATTTTAGAGGCAGTAACTATGGCTACACCTTC.

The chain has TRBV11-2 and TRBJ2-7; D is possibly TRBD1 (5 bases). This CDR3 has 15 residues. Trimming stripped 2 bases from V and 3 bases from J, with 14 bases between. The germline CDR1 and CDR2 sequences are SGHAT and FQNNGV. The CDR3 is CASSLLPGSNYEQYF. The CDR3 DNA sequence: TGTGCCAGCAGCTTATTGCCAGGGTCTAACTACGAGCAGTACTTC.

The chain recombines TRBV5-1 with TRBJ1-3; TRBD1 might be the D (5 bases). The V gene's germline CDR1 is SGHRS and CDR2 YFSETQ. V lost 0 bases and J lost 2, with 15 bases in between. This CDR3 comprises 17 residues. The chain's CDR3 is CASSLEFSGGTGNTIYF. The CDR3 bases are TGCGCCAGCAGCTTGGAGTTTTCGGGGGGAACTGGAAACACCATATATTTT.

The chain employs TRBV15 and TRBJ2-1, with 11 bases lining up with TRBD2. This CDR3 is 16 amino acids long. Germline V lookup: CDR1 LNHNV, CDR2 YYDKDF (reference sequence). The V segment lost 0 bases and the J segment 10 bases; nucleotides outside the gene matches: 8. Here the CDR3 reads CATSRDLLLAGVEQFF. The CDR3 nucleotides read TGTGCCACCAGCAGAGATCTTCTACTAGCGGGAGTGGAGCAGTTCTTC.

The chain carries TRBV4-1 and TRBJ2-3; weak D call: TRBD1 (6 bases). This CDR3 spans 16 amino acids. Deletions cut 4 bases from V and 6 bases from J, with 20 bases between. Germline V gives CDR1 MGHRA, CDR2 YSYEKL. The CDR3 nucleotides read TGCGCCAGCAGCCTGTCACAGGGCCCTTGGGGGGATACGCAGTATTTT. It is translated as CASSLSQGPWGDTQYF.

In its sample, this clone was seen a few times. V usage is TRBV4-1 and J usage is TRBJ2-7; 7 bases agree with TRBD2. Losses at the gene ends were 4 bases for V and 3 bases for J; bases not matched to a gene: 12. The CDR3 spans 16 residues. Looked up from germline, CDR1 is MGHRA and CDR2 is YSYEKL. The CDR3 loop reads CASSRMLGLRHYEQYF. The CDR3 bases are TGCGCCAGCAGCCGCATGTTGGGACTAAGGCACTACGAGCAGTACTTC.

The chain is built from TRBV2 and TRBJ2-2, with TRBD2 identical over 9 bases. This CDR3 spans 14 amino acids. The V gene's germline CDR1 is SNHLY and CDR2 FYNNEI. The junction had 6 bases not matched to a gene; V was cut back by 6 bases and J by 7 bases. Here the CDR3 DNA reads TGTGCCAGCAGGTCTAGCGGGAAGATCGGGGAGCTGTTTTTT. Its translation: CASRSSGKIGELFF.